One sample yielded the 8 T cell receptor beta chains listed below, sequenced in a study of T cell responses to AZD1222 COVID-19 vaccine. Assay used: immunoSEQ multiplex PCR; TCRdb lists only in-frame clones, some missing. Here the sample spans about 84,000 clones, around 90% being singletons. Material: peripheral blood, obtained 28 days after the second AZD1222 dose. These receptors all come from an adult who received the AZD1222 COVID-19 vaccine.

V usage is TRBV2 and J usage is TRBJ1-2; no reliable D call. CDR1 and CDR2 (germline): SNHLY, FYNNEI. V lost 5 bases and J lost 8, with 12 bases in between. CDR3 length equals 12 residues. CDR3 protein: CASSMEAEGYTF. The CDR3 DNA follows: TGTGCCAGCAGTATGGAGGCAGAAGGCTACACCTTC.

V usage is TRBV27 and J usage is TRBJ1-4; no clear D gene. Per the germline V gene, CDR1 is MNHEY and CDR2 is SMNVEV (reference sequence). CDR3 size: 15 residues. The V end was cut by 5 bases, the J end by 3 bases, with 13 bases between. The CDR3 here is CASSGSTRANEKLFF. The CDR3 coding sequence is TGTGCCAGCAGTGGCTCTACTAGGGCTAATGAAAAACTGTTTTTT.

This chain connects TRBV9 to TRBJ2-7, with D tentatively TRBD1 (5 bases). V lost 4 bases to trimming and J lost 2 bases, with 19 bases between them. The CDR3 spans 16 residues. In germline, CDR1 is SGDLS, CDR2 YYNGEE. The CDR3 sequence is CASSTPLDSPAYEQYF. The CDR3 DNA reads as TGTGCCAGCAGCACACCCCTCGACAGTCCCGCCTACGAGCAGTACTTC.

V is TRBV7-2 and J is TRBJ1-5, with D perhaps TRBD1 (6 bases). The CDR3 consists of 15 residues. Trimming cost V 7 bases and J 7 bases, with 20 bases left between them. The germline V gene encodes CDR1 SGHTA and CDR2 FQGNSA. CDR3 residues: CASTPSNSQGQPQHF. Written as DNA, the CDR3 is TGTGCCAGCACCCCATCAAACTCACAGGGACAGCCCCAGCATTTT. Using reference TRBV7-2 and TRBJ1-5 for the parts outside the CDR3, the full variable domain is GAGVSQSPSNKVTEKGKDVELRCDPISGHTALYWYRQSLGQGLEFLIYFQGNSAPDKSGLPSDRFSAERTGGSVSTLTIQRTQQEDSAVYLCASTPSNSQGQPQHFGDGTRLSIL.

About this clone: The junction shows a germline mismatch at one end, possibly a read error. This rearrangement joins TRBV6-2 or TRBV6-3 to TRBJ1-2, with a tentative D call TRBD1 (5 bases). Germline V gives CDR1 MNHEY, CDR2 SVGEGT. This CDR3 is 13 amino acids long. The CDR3 here is CASSYSNLDRFIF. CDR3 nucleotides: TGTGCCAGCAGTTACTCGAACCTTGACAGATTCATCTTC.

The gene calls are TRBV7-9 and TRBJ2-2, with D perhaps TRBD2 (6 bases). The CDR3 runs 13 residues. Between the trimmed V and J ends, which lost 6 bases and 4 bases, there was a span of 9 bases. In germline, CDR1 is SEHNR, CDR2 FQNEAQ (reference sequence). The CDR3 nucleotides are TGTGCCAGCAGGGGGACTGGCACCGGGGAGCTGTTTTTT. Its protein is CASRGTGTGELFF. The full variable domain, completed using reference TRBV7-9 and TRBJ2-2, is DTGVSQNPRHKITKRGQNVTFRCDPISEHNRLYWYRQTLGQGPEFLTYFQNEAQLEKSRLLSDRFSAERPKGSFSTLEIQRTEQGDSAMYLCASRGTGTGELFFGEGSRLTVL.

This chain uses TRBV3-1 (or the pseudogene TRBV3-2) with TRBJ1-1, with D possibly matching TRBD1 (5 bases). Germline loops: CDR1 LGHDT, CDR2 YNNKEL (reference sequence). V lost 0 bases to trimming and J lost 14 bases, with 13 bases between them. The CDR3 has 12 amino acids. DNA of the CDR3: TGTGCCAGCAGCCAAGAGGGGCACCGTTTCTTCTTT. Protein sequence: CASSQEGHRFFF.

V is TRBV18 and J is TRBJ2-3; D ambiguous. Trimming left V 6 bases short and J 0 bases short, with 16 bases between. The CDR3 consists of 16 residues. Germline V lookup: CDR1 KGHSH, CDR2 LQKENI. CDR3 nucleotide sequence: TGTGCCAGCTCCGAACAGACAAGATCAAGCACAGATACGCAGTATTTT. Its translation is CASSEQTRSSTDTQYF.